These 11 T cell receptor beta chains were all obtained from the same sample, sequenced in a study of T-cell reconstitution after alpha-beta-depleted transplantation in children. These receptors lack a known antigen. TCRbeta library preparation incorporated unique molecular identifiers. TCRdb called the PCR reads again in MiXCR, with one record for every CDR3 protein. The sample consists of about 300,000 distinct CDR3 sequences, about 7.3% of them appearing once. Study results and caveats: Among T cells one year after transplant, newly produced cells accounted for most counts and diversity.

The material was peripheral blood, obtained 360 days after TCRalphabeta/CD19-depleted stem cell transplant. Receptor source: a female patient aged 2-15 years who had a stem cell transplant for Fanconi anemia, so the T cells may come from the graft donor.

This clonotype was counted between two and nine times. This sequence joins TRBV30 and TRBJ2-1; tentatively, D is TRBD2 (8 bases). Germline values: CDR1 GTSNPN, CDR2 SVGIG (reference sequence). There are 16 residues in the CDR3. Trimming took 3 bases from V and 5 from J, leaving 20 bases between them. For the CDR3, the DNA is TGTGCCTGGAGCCCCCGGGAGGGGGCTGACCACAATGAGCAGTTCTTC. Residues: CAWSPREGADHNEQFF.

In its sample, this clonotype was seen many times. The chain uses TRBV24-1 and TRBJ2-7; the match to TRBD2 covers 10 bases. Germline values: CDR1 KGHDR, CDR2 SFDVKD. V lost 4 bases, J lost 2 bases, and 7 bases stayed unmatched. The CDR3 sequence is 16 residues long. DNA for the CDR3: TGTGCCACCAGTGACCAGACTAGCGGGTATCCCTACGAGCAGTACTTC. This encodes CATSDQTSGYPYEQYF.

The rearrangement links TRBV19 to TRBJ2-7; a possible D gene is TRBD2 (6 bases). Germline V gene lookup returns CDR1 LNHDA and CDR2 SQIVND (reference sequence). This CDR3 is 14 amino acids long. Trimming removed 3 bases from V and 2 bases from J, with 11 bases in between. The DNA for the CDR3 is TGTGCCAGTAGTATTAGGGCTAGCGCCTACGAGCAGTACTTC. Amino acids: CASSIRASAYEQYF.

A few counts support this clonotype. The chain couples TRBV6-1 to TRBJ2-7; D unclear. The V end lost 3 bases, the J end lost 0 bases, and 6 bases lay between the germline ends. Per the germline V gene, CDR1 is MNHNS and CDR2 is SASEGT. This CDR3 has 13 amino acids. CDR3 residues: CASSDLSSYEQYV. CDR3 coding DNA: TGTGCCAGCAGTGATCTAAGCTCCTACGAGCAGTACGTC.

This clonotype showed up many times. This chain links TRBV7-9 with TRBJ2-1, with D unresolved. The germline V and J ends were trimmed by 5 bases and 9 bases, with 23 bases remaining between them. Germline-derived CDR1 and CDR2 are SEHNR and FQNEAQ (reference sequence). The CDR3 is 16 residues long. The CDR3 region is CASSPMWDPRVSEQFF. The DNA of the CDR3 is TGTGCCAGCAGCCCGATGTGGGATCCAAGGGTGAGTGAGCAGTTCTTC.

This clonotype was seen many times. This chain connects TRBV9 to TRBJ2-2, with no clear D. The CDR3 runs to 14 residues. Germline V gene data show CDR1 as SGDLS and CDR2 as YYNGEE. The ends were cut back, 1 base at V and 1 base at J, with 5 bases in the middle. The CDR3 nucleotides read TGTGCCAGCAGCGTATTACAGAACACCGGGGAGCTGTTTTTT. Protein: CASSVLQNTGELFF.

In this sample, this clonotype turned up many times. The chain recombines TRBV7-3 with TRBJ2-1; TRBD2 agrees at 9 bases. The germline V gene has CDR1 SGHTA and CDR2 FQGTGA. Germline trimming cut 4 bases from V and 6 bases from J; bases unmatched to any gene: 7. The CDR3 covers 15 residues. The CDR3 DNA reads as TGTGCCAGCAGCTCTAGCGGGGCCCCTCTCAATGAGCAGTTCTTC. It translates to CASSSSGAPLNEQFF.

CDR3 in DNA: TGTGCCAGCAGCGCCGGACGGGGTCTGGAGACCCAGTACTTC. Amino acid sequence: CASSAGRGLETQYF. V gene TRBV7-3 combines with J gene TRBJ2-5; possible D gene TRBD2, 5 bases. Trimming pared 5 bases from V and 5 bases from J, leaving 15 bases between. This CDR3 comprises 14 residues. The V gene's germline CDR1 is SGHTA and CDR2 FQGTGA. Filled out from reference TRBV7-3 and TRBJ2-5, the complete variable domain reads GAGVSQTPSNKVTEKGKYVELRCDPISGHTALYWYRQSLGQGPEFLIYFQGTGAADDSGLPNDRFFAVRPEGSVSTLKIQRTERGDSAVYLCASSAGRGLETQYFGPGTRLLVL.

The table lists this clonotype with many counts. The chain uses TRBV20-1 and TRBJ2-5; D unresolved. The CDR3 loop spans 11 amino acids. The germline gives CDR1 DFQATT, CDR2 SNEGSKA (reference sequence). V was shortened by 3 bases and J by 5 bases, with 7 bases between the two germline ends. CDR3 amino acids: CSASAPETQYF. CDR3 nucleotide sequence: TGCAGTGCTAGTGCCCCCGAGACCCAGTACTTC.

V usage is TRBV12-3 or TRBV12-4 and J usage is TRBJ2-1; D gene uncertain. V dropped 3 bases and J dropped 6 bases, with 9 bases sitting between them. The CDR3 consists of 13 residues. CDR3 bases: TGTGCCAGCAGTTTTGGGGTTGGCAATGAGCAGTTCTTC. Its translation: CASSFGVGNEQFF.

This clonotype was observed many times. V gene TRBV29-1 combines with J gene TRBJ2-6, with D possibly being TRBD1 (6 bases). Between the trimmed V and J ends, which lost 7 bases and 1 base, there was a span of 11 bases. The germline V gene has CDR1 SQVTM and CDR2 ANQGSEA. The CDR3 has 14 residues. The CDR3 region has the DNA TGCAGCGCCAAAGGGGGTTCTGGGGCCAACGTCCTGACTTTC. It yields the protein CSAKGGSGANVLTF. Based on the CDR3 plus reference TRBV29-1 and TRBJ2-6, the full variable domain is SAVISQKPSRDICQRGTSLTIQCQVDSQVTMMFWYRQQPGQSLTLIATANQGSEATYESGFVIDKFPISRPNLTFSTLTVSNMSPEDSSIYLCSAKGGSGANVLTFGAGSRLTVL.